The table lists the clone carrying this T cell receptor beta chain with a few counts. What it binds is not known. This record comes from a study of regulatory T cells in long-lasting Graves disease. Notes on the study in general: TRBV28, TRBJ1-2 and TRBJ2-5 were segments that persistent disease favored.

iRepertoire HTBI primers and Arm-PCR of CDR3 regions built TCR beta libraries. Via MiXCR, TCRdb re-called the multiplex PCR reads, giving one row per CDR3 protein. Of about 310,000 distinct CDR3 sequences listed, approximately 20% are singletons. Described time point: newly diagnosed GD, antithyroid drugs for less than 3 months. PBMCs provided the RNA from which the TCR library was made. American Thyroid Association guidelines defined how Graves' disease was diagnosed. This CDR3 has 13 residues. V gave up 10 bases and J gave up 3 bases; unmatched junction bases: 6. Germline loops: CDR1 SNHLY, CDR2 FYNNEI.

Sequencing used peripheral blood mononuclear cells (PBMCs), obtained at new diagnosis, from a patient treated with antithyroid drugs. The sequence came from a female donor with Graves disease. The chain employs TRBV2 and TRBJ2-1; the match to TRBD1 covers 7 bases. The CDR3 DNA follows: TGTGCCATCCTCGGGACAGACTACAATGAGCAGTTCTTC. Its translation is CAILGTDYNEQFF.